This is a list of T cell receptor beta chains from one sample in a study of cytomegalovirus exposure and HLA in healthy donors. Sequencing used immunoSEQ multiplex PCR; TCRdb keeps in-frame clones, though not all of them. The sample lists around 180,000 clones; less than 85% were seen once. The sample consisted of PBMCs. All receptors derive from a man younger than 30 in good health and CMV-seronegative. Each CDR3 is given with its conserved first and last residue. Each record gives: J gene, V gene, clone size, D gene, CDR3 DNA, CDR3 protein. D genes are given only for firm matches. Some rows have no size entry. The others give once, few or many, or a class for an expanded clone.

J gene: TRBJ1-1; V gene: TRBV7-6; clone size: NA; D gene: NA; CDR3 DNA: TGTGCCAGCAGCTTGGGGGGGAGGTCTGAAGCTTTTTTT; CDR3 protein: CASSLGGRSEAFF
J gene: TRBJ2-7; V gene: TRBV5-1; clone size: NA; D gene: NA; CDR3 DNA: TGCGCCAGCACAGGGGGACTGCCCCACGAGCAGTACTTC; CDR3 protein: CASTGGLPHEQYF
J gene: TRBJ2-2; V gene: TRBV7-2; clone size: once; D gene: NA; CDR3 DNA: TGTGCCAGCAGCTTAGTAGACACCGGGGAGCTGTTTTTT; CDR3 protein: CASSLVDTGELFF
J gene: TRBJ2-6; V gene: TRBV18; clone size: NA; D gene: NA; CDR3 DNA: TGTGCCAGCTCACCCGACAGGAACTCTGGGGCCAACGTCCTGACTTTC; CDR3 protein: CASSPDRNSGANVLTF
J gene: TRBJ2-7; V gene: TRBV20-1; clone size: NA; D gene: NA; CDR3 DNA: TGCAGTGCTAGACAGGGTCCCGAGCAGTACTTC; CDR3 protein: CSARQGPEQYF
J gene: TRBJ2-7; V gene: TRBV29-1; clone size: NA; D gene: TRBD1; CDR3 DNA: TGCAGCGTTGGGACAGGCCTCCTCGAGCAGTACTTC; CDR3 protein: CSVGTGLLEQYF
J gene: TRBJ1-4; V gene: TRBV14; clone size: NA; D gene: NA; CDR3 DNA: TGTGCCAGCAGCCCGCAGGGTTTTAATGAAAAACTGTTTTTT; CDR3 protein: CASSPQGFNEKLFF
J gene: TRBJ2-7; V gene: TRBV5-4; clone size: NA; D gene: TRBD2; CDR3 DNA: TGTGCCAGCAGCCGTTTCGGGAGGGGTAACAACGAGCAGTACTTC; CDR3 protein: CASSRFGRGNNEQYF
J gene: TRBJ1-6; V gene: TRBV10-1; clone size: NA; D gene: TRBD1; CDR3 DNA: TGCGCCAGCAGGAGGGACAGCGTGAATTCACCCCTCCACTTT; CDR3 protein: CASRRDSVNSPLHF
J gene: TRBJ2-3; V gene: TRBV7-9; clone size: NA; D gene: NA; CDR3 DNA: TGTGCCAGCAGCTTAGTAGGAGTTACTACAGATACGCAGTATTTT; CDR3 protein: CASSLVGVTTDTQYF
J gene: TRBJ1-5; V gene: TRBV6-1; clone size: NA; D gene: NA; CDR3 DNA: TGTGCCAGCTCGGCCTGGGCTAGCAATCAGCCCCAGCATTTT; CDR3 protein: CASSAWASNQPQHF
J gene: TRBJ2-3; V gene: TRBV7-3; clone size: NA; D gene: NA; CDR3 DNA: TGTGCCAGCAGCTTAGTTGGGACGACAGGAGATACGCAGTATTTT; CDR3 protein: CASSLVGTTGDTQYF
J gene: TRBJ1-2; V gene: TRBV11-2; clone size: NA; D gene: NA; CDR3 DNA: TGTGCCAGCAGCAAGGACAGCAGAGGTATAGGCGGCTACACCTTC; CDR3 protein: CASSKDSRGIGGYTF
J gene: TRBJ2-3; V gene: TRBV10-3; clone size: NA; D gene: NA; CDR3 DNA: TGTGCCATCAGTGCAGGGCTGGGCACAGATACGCAGTATTTT; CDR3 protein: CAISAGLGTDTQYF
J gene: TRBJ1-1; V gene: TRBV7-9; clone size: NA; D gene: NA; CDR3 DNA: TGTGCCAGCAGCTTAGTAGACAGACTCATGAACACTGAAGCTTTCTTT; CDR3 protein: CASSLVDRLMNTEAFF
J gene: TRBJ2-7; V gene: TRBV7-9; clone size: NA; D gene: TRBD1; CDR3 DNA: TGTGCCAGCAGCTTATCAGGGGGCGGCTACGAGCAGTACTTC; CDR3 protein: CASSLSGGGYEQYF
J gene: TRBJ2-7; V gene: TRBV5-1; clone size: NA; D gene: NA; CDR3 DNA: TGCGCCAGCAGCTTGGAACAGTCCTACGAGCAGTACTTC; CDR3 protein: CASSLEQSYEQYF
J gene: TRBJ2-5; V gene: TRBV18; clone size: NA; D gene: NA; CDR3 DNA: TGTGCCAGCTCACCTTCAGCCGGGACTTTACAAGAGACCCAGTACTTC; CDR3 protein: CASSPSAGTLQETQYF
J gene: TRBJ1-2; V gene: TRBV6-1; clone size: NA; D gene: NA; CDR3 DNA: TGTGCCAGCAGTGAATTCGGGGACAAACCTTCTAACTATGGCTACACCTTC; CDR3 protein: CASSEFGDKPSNYGYTF
J gene: TRBJ2-5; V gene: TRBV29-1; clone size: NA; D gene: TRBD2; CDR3 DNA: TGCAGCGTTAGGCTAGCGGGGAGCCAAGAGACCCAGTACTTC; CDR3 protein: CSVRLAGSQETQYF
J gene: TRBJ1-1; V gene: TRBV7-8; clone size: NA; D gene: NA; CDR3 DNA: TGTGCCAGCAGCTTAGAAGTAAATGGGGGCGCATGGAACACTGAAGCTTTCTTT; CDR3 protein: CASSLEVNGGAWNTEAFF
J gene: TRBJ1-2; V gene: TRBV2; clone size: NA; D gene: TRBD1; CDR3 DNA: TGTGCCACCGATGACAGGGCTGGCGGCTACACCTTC; CDR3 protein: CATDDRAGGYTF
J gene: TRBJ2-2; V gene: TRBV7-8; clone size: NA; D gene: NA; CDR3 DNA: TGTGCCAGCAGCTTACGGGGTCGGAAGGAGCTGTTTTTT; CDR3 protein: CASSLRGRKELFF
J gene: TRBJ2-5; V gene: TRBV27; clone size: NA; D gene: NA; CDR3 DNA: TGTGCCAGCAGTTTAATTCCGGGAGAGACCCAGTACTTC; CDR3 protein: CASSLIPGETQYF
J gene: TRBJ2-1; V gene: TRBV14; clone size: once; D gene: NA; CDR3 DNA: TGTGCCAGCAGCCACCCTCGTGACGGGTACAATGAGCAGTTCTTC; CDR3 protein: CASSHPRDGYNEQFF
J gene: TRBJ2-1; V gene: TRBV7-9; clone size: NA; D gene: TRBD1; CDR3 DNA: TGTGCCAGCAGCTTAACCCGAACGAGGACAGGGGGTTCCTACAATGAGCAGTTCTTC; CDR3 protein: CASSLTRTRTGGSYNEQFF
J gene: TRBJ1-1; V gene: TRBV5-1; clone size: few; D gene: TRBD1; CDR3 DNA: TGCGCCAGCAGCGACAGGGTAGGGGTGAACACTGAAGCTTTCTTT; CDR3 protein: CASSDRVGVNTEAFF
J gene: TRBJ1-2; V gene: TRBV29-1; clone size: few; D gene: TRBD1; CDR3 DNA: TGCAGCGTTGAGACAGGGTTTGTTGGCTACACCTTC; CDR3 protein: CSVETGFVGYTF
J gene: TRBJ1-5; V gene: TRBV4-2; clone size: NA; D gene: NA; CDR3 DNA: TGTGCCAGCAGCCGCGGGGCGGAGCAGCCCCAGCATTTT; CDR3 protein: CASSRGAEQPQHF
J gene: TRBJ1-5; V gene: TRBV28; clone size: NA; D gene: NA; CDR3 DNA: TGTGCCAGCAGTACTTCAGAGGGCCTTAATCAGCCCCAGCATTTT; CDR3 protein: CASSTSEGLNQPQHF
J gene: TRBJ2-7; V gene: TRBV19; clone size: once; D gene: TRBD2; CDR3 DNA: TGTGCCAGTAGTATAGGGGACTATGCATACGAGCAGTACTTC; CDR3 protein: CASSIGDYAYEQYF
J gene: TRBJ1-4; V gene: TRBV9; clone size: once; D gene: NA; CDR3 DNA: TGTGCCAGCAGCGCCAGCAGCCTGGGCGATGAAAAACTGTTTTTT; CDR3 protein: CASSASSLGDEKLFF
J gene: TRBJ2-2; V gene: TRBV28; clone size: NA; D gene: TRBD2; CDR3 DNA: TGTGCCAGCAGTCCCCTAGCGGGAGGGGGAACCGGGGAGCTGTTTTTT; CDR3 protein: CASSPLAGGGTGELFF
J gene: TRBJ2-1; V gene: TRBV5-8; clone size: NA; D gene: NA; CDR3 DNA: TGTGCCAGCAGCTTGGGGGACATCGAGTTTTTTGAGCAGTTCTTC; CDR3 protein: CASSLGDIEFFEQFF
J gene: TRBJ1-2; V gene: TRBV5-1; clone size: NA; D gene: NA; CDR3 DNA: TGCGCCAGCAGCTTGGGACAGGTCTCATATGGCTACACCTTC; CDR3 protein: CASSLGQVSYGYTF
J gene: TRBJ2-3; V gene: TRBV23-1; clone size: few; D gene: NA; CDR3 DNA: TGCGCCAAAGAACACCTCCTCCCGAACACAGATACGCAGTATTTT; CDR3 protein: CAKEHLLPNTDTQYF
J gene: TRBJ2-7; V gene: TRBV6-5; clone size: NA; D gene: TRBD1; CDR3 DNA: TGTGCCAGCAGTCCGGGACAGGGAAACGAGCAGTACTTC; CDR3 protein: CASSPGQGNEQYF
J gene: TRBJ2-2; V gene: TRBV6-5; clone size: NA; D gene: TRBD1; CDR3 DNA: TGTGCCAGCAGCGACAGGGCAGCCGGGGAGCTGTTTTTT; CDR3 protein: CASSDRAAGELFF
J gene: TRBJ2-1; V gene: TRBV7-2; clone size: NA; D gene: TRBD2; CDR3 DNA: TGTGCCAGCAGATACAGCGGGGAGTGGGGGAATGAGCAGTTCTTC; CDR3 protein: CASRYSGEWGNEQFF
J gene: TRBJ1-4; V gene: TRBV18; clone size: NA; D gene: TRBD1; CDR3 DNA: TGTGCCAGCTCACCCCTAGGGGTGGGGACAGGGGAAGAAAAACTGTTTTTT; CDR3 protein: CASSPLGVGTGEEKLFF
J gene: TRBJ1-1; V gene: TRBV5-5; clone size: once; D gene: NA; CDR3 DNA: TGTGCCAGCAGCCCTGGGACTTCTGAAGCTTTCTTT; CDR3 protein: CASSPGTSEAFF
J gene: TRBJ2-3; V gene: TRBV7-2; clone size: NA; D gene: TRBD2; CDR3 DNA: TGTGCCAGCAGCTTACAGGGACTAGATTACACAGATACGCAGTATTTT; CDR3 protein: CASSLQGLDYTDTQYF
J gene: TRBJ2-2; V gene: TRBV4-2; clone size: NA; D gene: NA; CDR3 DNA: TGTGCCAGCAGCCCCAAAAGGGACACGAACACCGGGGAGCTGTTTTTT; CDR3 protein: CASSPKRDTNTGELFF
J gene: TRBJ1-1; V gene: TRBV6-1; clone size: few; D gene: TRBD1; CDR3 DNA: TGTGCCAGCAGTCTACGGACAGGGGGAAACACTGAAGCTTTCTTT; CDR3 protein: CASSLRTGGNTEAFF
J gene: TRBJ2-2; V gene: TRBV11-3; clone size: NA; D gene: TRBD1; CDR3 DNA: TGTGCCAGCAGCCTGAACAGGGGCACCGGGGAGCTGTTTTTT; CDR3 protein: CASSLNRGTGELFF
J gene: TRBJ1-2; V gene: TRBV11-2; clone size: NA; D gene: NA; CDR3 DNA: TGTGCCAGCAGCTCTCAGGGCTCGGGCCGATATGGCTACACCTTC; CDR3 protein: CASSSQGSGRYGYTF
J gene: TRBJ2-7; V gene: TRBV30; clone size: NA; D gene: NA; CDR3 DNA: TGTGCCTGGAGCCCTGACACTAGCTCCTACGAGCAGTACTTC; CDR3 protein: CAWSPDTSSYEQYF
J gene: TRBJ2-3; V gene: TRBV11-2; clone size: NA; D gene: TRBD2; CDR3 DNA: TGTGCCAGCAGCTCCGCAATTATAGCGGGGGTCACAGATACGCAGTATTTT; CDR3 protein: CASSSAIIAGVTDTQYF
J gene: TRBJ1-5; V gene: TRBV7-9; clone size: NA; D gene: NA; CDR3 DNA: TGTGCCAGCAGCTTGGGGGGAGCGGAGCAGCCCCAGCATTTT; CDR3 protein: CASSLGGAEQPQHF
J gene: TRBJ1-2; V gene: TRBV5-4; clone size: NA; D gene: NA; CDR3 DNA: TGTGCCAGCACCGCGGGAGGTGCCTATGGCTACACCTTC; CDR3 protein: CASTAGGAYGYTF
J gene: TRBJ2-7; V gene: TRBV28; clone size: NA; D gene: NA; CDR3 DNA: TGTGCCAGCAGTGGGACACCGACATATGAGCAGTACTTC; CDR3 protein: CASSGTPTYEQYF
J gene: TRBJ1-6; V gene: TRBV14; clone size: NA; D gene: NA; CDR3 DNA: TGTGCCAGCAGCCCATTGGGACTCCCCTCTTTAAATTCACCCCTCCACTTT; CDR3 protein: CASSPLGLPSLNSPLHF
J gene: TRBJ2-6; V gene: TRBV7-9; clone size: NA; D gene: TRBD1; CDR3 DNA: TGTGCCAGCAGCTTCCAAGGGACAGGGCTCTCTGGGGCCAACGTCCTGACTTTC; CDR3 protein: CASSFQGTGLSGANVLTF
J gene: TRBJ2-1; V gene: TRBV28; clone size: once; D gene: TRBD2; CDR3 DNA: TGTGCCAGCAGTTCCGGGGGGTTAGAGCAGTTCTTC; CDR3 protein: CASSSGGLEQFF
J gene: TRBJ1-1; V gene: TRBV4-3; clone size: NA; D gene: NA; CDR3 DNA: TGCGCCAGCAGCCAAGATACCGGGGGGAACACTGAAGCTTTCTTT; CDR3 protein: CASSQDTGGNTEAFF